This section outlines one T cell receptor (beta chain) sequence together with its context. This sample was included in a study of early stage breast cancer tumors. Study-wide context: The ER+/PR+/HER2- tumors included roughly 8 ductal and four lobular carcinomas. Each sample averaged around 9.5-fold read coverage.

Sequencing was performed with immunoSEQ multiplex PCR; in TCRdb, only in-frame clones are kept and a portion is missing. The sample records 69,000 or so clones, approximately 84% being singletons. Sequencing was done on a sample of blood. The TCR comes from a person in their forties with breast cancer.

The CDR3 DNA follows: TGTGCCAGCAGCTTAGGGGTTTCGGGCACTGAAGCTTTCTTT. Residues: CASSLGVSGTEAFF. The rearrangement joins TRBV7-9 to TRBJ1-1, with unresolved D. Between the trimmed V and J ends, which lost 1 base and 4 bases, there was a span of 10 bases. The length of the CDR3 is 14 residues. CDR1 and CDR2 from the germline V gene are SEHNR and FQNEAQ (reference sequence).